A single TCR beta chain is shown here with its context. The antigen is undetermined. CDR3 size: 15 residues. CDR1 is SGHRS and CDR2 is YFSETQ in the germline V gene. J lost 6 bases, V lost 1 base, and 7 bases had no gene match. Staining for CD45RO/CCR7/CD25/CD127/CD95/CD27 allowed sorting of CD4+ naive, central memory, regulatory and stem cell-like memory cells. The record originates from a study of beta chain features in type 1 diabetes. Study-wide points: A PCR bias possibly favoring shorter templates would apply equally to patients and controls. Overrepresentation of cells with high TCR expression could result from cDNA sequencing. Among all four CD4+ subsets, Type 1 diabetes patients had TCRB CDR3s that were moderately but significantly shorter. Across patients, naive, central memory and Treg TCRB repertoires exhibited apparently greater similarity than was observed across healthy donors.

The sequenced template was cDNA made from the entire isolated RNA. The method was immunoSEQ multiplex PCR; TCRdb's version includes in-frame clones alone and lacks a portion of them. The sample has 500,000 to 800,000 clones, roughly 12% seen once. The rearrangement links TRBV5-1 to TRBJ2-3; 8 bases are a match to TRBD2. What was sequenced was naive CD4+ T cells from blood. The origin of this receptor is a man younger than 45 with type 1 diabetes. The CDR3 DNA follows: TGCGCCAGCAGCTTGACTAGCGGCGTTGACGATACGCAGTATTTT. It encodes CASSLTSGVDDTQYF.